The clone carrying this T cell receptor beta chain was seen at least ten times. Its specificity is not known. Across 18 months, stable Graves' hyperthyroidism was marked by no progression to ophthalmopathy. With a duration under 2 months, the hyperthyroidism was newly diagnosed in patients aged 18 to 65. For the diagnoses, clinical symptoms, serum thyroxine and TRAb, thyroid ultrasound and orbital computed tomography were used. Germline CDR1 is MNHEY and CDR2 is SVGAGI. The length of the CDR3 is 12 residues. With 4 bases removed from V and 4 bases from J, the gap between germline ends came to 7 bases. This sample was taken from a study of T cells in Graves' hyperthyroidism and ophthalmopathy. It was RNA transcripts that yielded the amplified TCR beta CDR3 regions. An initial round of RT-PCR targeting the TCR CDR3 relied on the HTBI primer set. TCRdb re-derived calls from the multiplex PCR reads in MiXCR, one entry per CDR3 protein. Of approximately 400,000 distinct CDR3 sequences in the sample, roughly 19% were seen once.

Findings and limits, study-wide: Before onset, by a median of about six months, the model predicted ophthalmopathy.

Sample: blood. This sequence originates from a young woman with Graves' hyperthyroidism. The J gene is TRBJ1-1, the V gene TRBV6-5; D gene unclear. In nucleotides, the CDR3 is TGTGCCAGCAGTTCGGAGAGCACTGAAGCTTTCTTT. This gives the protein CASSSESTEAFF.